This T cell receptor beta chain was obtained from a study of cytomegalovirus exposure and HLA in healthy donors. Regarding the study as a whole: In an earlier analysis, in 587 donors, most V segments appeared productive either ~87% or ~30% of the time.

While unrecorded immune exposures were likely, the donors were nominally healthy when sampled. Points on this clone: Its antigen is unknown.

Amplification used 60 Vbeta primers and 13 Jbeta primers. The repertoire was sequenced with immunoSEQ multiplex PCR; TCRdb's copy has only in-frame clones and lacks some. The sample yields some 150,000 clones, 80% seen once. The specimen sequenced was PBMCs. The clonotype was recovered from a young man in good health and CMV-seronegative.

CDR3 protein: CASSQDRGRGLHNEQFF. CDR3 DNA sequence: TGTGCCAGCAGCCAAGATCGCGGGCGGGGGCTACACAATGAGCAGTTCTTC. The V call is TRBV14, the J call TRBJ2-1; TRBD2 is a possible D gene (7 bases). CDR1 is SGHDN and CDR2 is FVKESK in the germline V gene. V was clipped by 0 bases and J by 5 bases, with 17 bases between them. The CDR3 extends over 17 amino acids.